The T cell receptor beta chain described here comes from a study of shared clonotypes between healthy human individuals. The germline gives CDR1 LNHDA, CDR2 SQIVND (reference sequence). This CDR3 comprises 14 residues. Trimming shortened V by 3 bases and J by 2 bases, and 9 bases separated the two germline ends. TCRdb keeps only in-frame clones here, not all; method: immunoSEQ multiplex PCR. Among over a million clones, 96% were seen once, and the ten largest hold about 1.2%. This rearrangement joins TRBV19 to TRBJ2-3, with D unresolved. The receptor was isolated from a man younger than 45 in good health. The sequenced sample was naive CD4+ T cells sorted from blood. The sample's subset: CD45RA+ positively selected. The CDR3 DNA follows: TGTGCCAGTAGTATCGGTCTAACCACAGATACGCAGTATTTT. This translates into CASSIGLTTDTQYF.